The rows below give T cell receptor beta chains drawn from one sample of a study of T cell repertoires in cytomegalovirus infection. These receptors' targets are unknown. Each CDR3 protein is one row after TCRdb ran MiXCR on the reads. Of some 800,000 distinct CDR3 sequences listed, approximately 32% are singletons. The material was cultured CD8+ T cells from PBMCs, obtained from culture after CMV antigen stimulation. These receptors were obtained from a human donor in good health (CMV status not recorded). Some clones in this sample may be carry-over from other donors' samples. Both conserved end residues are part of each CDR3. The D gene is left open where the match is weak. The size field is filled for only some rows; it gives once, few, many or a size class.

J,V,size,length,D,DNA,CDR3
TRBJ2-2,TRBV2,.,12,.,TGTGCCAGCCTTGGGCTTTACGGGGAGCTGTTTTTT,CASLGLYGELFF
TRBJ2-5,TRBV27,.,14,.,TGTGCCAGCAGTTTATGGAGCAGGGGAGAGACCCAGTACTTC,CASSLWSRGETQYF
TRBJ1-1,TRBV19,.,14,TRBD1,TGTGCCAGTAGTACCCGGGACAGGCTCACTGAAGCTTTCTTT,CASSTRDRLTEAFF
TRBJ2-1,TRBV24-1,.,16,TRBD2,TGTGCCACCACCCCTAGCGGGGGGCCCTCCTACAATGAGCAGTTCTTC,CATTPSGGPSYNEQFF
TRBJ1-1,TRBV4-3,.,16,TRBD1,TGCGCCAGCAGCCAAGATATCCCACAGGGGGGGACTGAAGCTTTCTTT,CASSQDIPQGGTEAFF
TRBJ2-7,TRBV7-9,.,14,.,TGTGCCAGCAGCTTCCTGGACAACTCCTACGAGCAGTACTTC,CASSFLDNSYEQYF
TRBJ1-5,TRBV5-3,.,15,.,TGTGCCAGCAGCTGGGACTTAACCGGAATACAGCCCCAGCATTTT,CASSWDLTGIQPQHF
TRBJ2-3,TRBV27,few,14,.,TGTGCCAGCAGTCAGGGATTCTACACAGATACGCAGTATTTT,CASSQGFYTDTQYF
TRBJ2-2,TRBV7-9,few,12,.,TGTGCCAGCCTAGGTTATGCCGGGGAGCTGTTTTTT,CASLGYAGELFF
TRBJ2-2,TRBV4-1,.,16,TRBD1,TGCGCCAGCAGCCACAGACAGGGGGCGGGCACCGGGGAGCTGTTTTTT,CASSHRQGAGTGELFF
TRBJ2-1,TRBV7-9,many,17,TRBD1,TGTGCCAGCAGCTTATACCCTCCTTTACAGGGGGTTGATGAGCAGTTCTTC,CASSLYPPLQGVDEQFF
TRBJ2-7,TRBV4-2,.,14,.,TGTGCCAGCAGCCCGTACACCGGCTCCTACGAGCAGTACTTC,CASSPYTGSYEQYF
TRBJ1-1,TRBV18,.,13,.,TGTGCCAGCACGGGACCCAGGGGCACTGAAGCTTTCTTT,CASTGPRGTEAFF
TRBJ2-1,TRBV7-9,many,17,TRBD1,TGTGCCAGCAGCTTAGCAGGGACAGGGAGCTCCTACAATGAGCAGTTCTTC,CASSLAGTGSSYNEQFF
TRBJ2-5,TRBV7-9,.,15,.,TGTGCCAGCAGCTTGGAGTTTTCAGGGGAAGAGACCCAGTACTTC,CASSLEFSGEETQYF
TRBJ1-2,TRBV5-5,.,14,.,TGTGCCAGCAGCTTGGATCAGGATAGCTATGGCTACACCTTC,CASSLDQDSYGYTF
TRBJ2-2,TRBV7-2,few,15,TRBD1,TGTGCCAGCAGCTTTGGGACAGGGGGCTTCCGGGAGCTGTTTTTT,CASSFGTGGFRELFF
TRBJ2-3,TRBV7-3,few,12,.,TGTGCCAGCAGCTCCAAGGGGGATACGCAGTATTTT,CASSSKGDTQYF
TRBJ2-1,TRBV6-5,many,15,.,TGTGCCAGCAGAACGAACAGGTCACCCTACAATGAGCAGTTCTTC,CASRTNRSPYNEQFF
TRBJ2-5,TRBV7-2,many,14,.,TGTGCCAGCAGCCCCGACACATACCAAGAGACCCAGTACTTC,CASSPDTYQETQYF
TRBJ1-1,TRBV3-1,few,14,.,TGTGCCAGCAGCCAAGACACGTGGAACACTGAAGCTTTCTTT,CASSQDTWNTEAFF
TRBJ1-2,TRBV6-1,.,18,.,TGTGCCAGCCACAATCGGAACCCCCACGGGGATGAGCGCTATGGCTACACCTTC,CASHNRNPHGDERYGYTF
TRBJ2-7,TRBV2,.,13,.,TGTGCCAGCAGTGAAGTGCGAGGTTTCGAGCAGTACTTC,CASSEVRGFEQYF
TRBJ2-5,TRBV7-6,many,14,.,TGTGCCAGCAGCTTAGTACGAGTCCAAGAGACCCAGTACTTC,CASSLVRVQETQYF
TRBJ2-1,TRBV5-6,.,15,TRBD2,TGTGCCAGCAGCCAATTTAGCGGGAGATACAATGAGCAGTTCTTC,CASSQFSGRYNEQFF
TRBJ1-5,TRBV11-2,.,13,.,TGTACCAGCAGCCCAGACAGCAATCAGCCCCAGCATTTT,CTSSPDSNQPQHF
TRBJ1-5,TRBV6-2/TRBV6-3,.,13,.,TGTGCCAGCATTCTCCGGGCTGGCCAGCCCCAGCATTTT,CASILRAGQPQHF
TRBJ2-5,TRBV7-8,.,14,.,TGTGCCAGCAGCTTGGGCCTAAGTGTTGAGACCCAGTACTTC,CASSLGLSVETQYF
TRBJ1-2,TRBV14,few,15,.,TGTGCCAGCAGCCCTCGACAGGATCGATCCTATGGCTACACCTTC,CASSPRQDRSYGYTF
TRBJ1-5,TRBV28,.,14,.,TGTGCCAGCAGACCGTTTGAGGGCAATCAGCCCCAGCATTTT,CASRPFEGNQPQHF
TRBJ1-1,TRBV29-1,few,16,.,TGCAGCGTTGAAAGGGATCAGGGACGGCGGAACACTGAAGCTTTCTTT,CSVERDQGRRNTEAFF
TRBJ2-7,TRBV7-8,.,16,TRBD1,TGTGCCAGCAGCTCCCGCAGAGGGGGCGGCTCCTACGAGCAGTACTTC,CASSSRRGGGSYEQYF
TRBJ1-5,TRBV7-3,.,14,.,TGTGCCAGCAGCCAAGCCGGGGGGGACCAGCCCCAGCATTTT,CASSQAGGDQPQHF
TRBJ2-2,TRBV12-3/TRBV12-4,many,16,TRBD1,TGTGCCAGCAGACCCTACAGGGGGCGCGACACCGGGGAGCTGTTTTTT,CASRPYRGRDTGELFF
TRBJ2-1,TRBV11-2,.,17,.,TGTGCCAGCAGCTCCCGGTCAGGGCTTAGCTCCTACAATGAGCAGTTCTTC,CASSSRSGLSSYNEQFF
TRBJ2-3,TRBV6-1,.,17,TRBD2,TGTGCCAGCACCTATGAAGGCGGGGGGGTTGTCACAGATACGCAGTATTTT,CASTYEGGGVVTDTQYF